The entry that follows covers one T cell receptor beta chain sequence. CDR1 and CDR2 from the germline V gene are MNHNS and SASEGT. With V trimmed by 5 bases and J by 13 bases, 7 bases remained unmatched. The length of the CDR3 is 12 residues. The data originate from a study of T cells in Graves' hyperthyroidism and ophthalmopathy. Using RNA transcripts as the source, TCR beta CDR3 regions were amplified. An initial round of RT-PCR targeting the TCR CDR3 relied on the HTBI primer set. In TCRdb, the multiplex PCR reads were re-called with MiXCR into one record per CDR3 protein. The sample lists under 550,000 distinct CDR3 sequences, about 13% occurring once.

The sequence came from a woman aged 18 to 35 with Graves' hyperthyroidism. The chain is built from TRBV6-1 and TRBJ2-2; TRBD2 matches 7 bases. The specimen sequenced was blood. CDR3 coding DNA: TGTGCCAGCAGTCCGGGGGGTGACCCGCTGTTTTTT. Protein product: CASSPGGDPLFF.